These 10 T cell receptor beta chains came from one sample sequenced in a study of T cell changes during pregnancy in multiple sclerosis. TCRdb's table, derived via immunoSEQ multiplex PCR, lists solely in-frame clones and lacks some. The data contain tens of thousands of clones, 90% of them singletons. Sequenced material: peripheral blood, taken in the first trimester of pregnancy. These receptors all come from a female donor in good health, enrolled as a control in a pregnancy study.

The chain uses TRBV28 and TRBJ2-7; D is unclear. Germline V gene sequence: CDR1 MDHEN, CDR2 SYDVKM. With 11 bases removed from V and 2 bases from J, the gap between germline ends came to 16 bases. The CDR3 totals 13 residues. CDR3 sequence: CAHAPENPYEQYF. The CDR3 DNA reads as TGTGCCCACGCCCCAGAAAACCCCTACGAGCAGTACTTC.

This chain connects TRBV6-5 to TRBJ1-4; TRBD1 aligns across 10 bases. Germline V gene sequence: CDR1 MNHEY, CDR2 SVGAGI. The CDR3 length is 15 residues. The J segment lost 7 bases and the V segment lost 0 bases, leaving 2 bases of the junction unmatched. This CDR3 is CASSYSRTGGEKLFF. The CDR3 nucleotides are TGTGCCAGCAGTTACTCGAGGACAGGGGGTGAAAAACTGTTTTTT.

This clone was observed a few times. The chain carries TRBV13 and TRBJ2-5; no clear D. The germline V and J ends were trimmed by 0 bases and 5 bases, with 7 bases remaining between them. The germline V gene has CDR1 PRHDT and CDR2 FYEKMQ (reference sequence). The CDR3 spans 13 residues. As DNA, the CDR3 is TGTGCCAGCAGCTTAGGGCGCGGCGAGACCCAGTACTTC. It codes for CASSLGRGETQYF.

The genes are TRBV28 and TRBJ2-7; a weak D match, TRBD1 (5 bases). Trimming stripped 4 bases from V and 3 bases from J, with 13 bases between. This CDR3 has 14 residues. Germline-derived CDR1 and CDR2 are MDHEN and SYDVKM. CDR3 bases: TGTGCCAGCAGTTCGGTTCAGACAGACTACGAGCAGTACTTC. This gives the protein CASSSVQTDYEQYF.

The V and J genes are TRBV19 and TRBJ2-5; 10 bases line up with TRBD2. Germline V gene sequence: CDR1 LNHDA, CDR2 SQIVND (reference sequence). V lost 0 bases, J lost 5 bases, and 0 bases stayed unmatched. The CDR3 runs 14 residues. In nucleotides, the CDR3 is TGTGCCAGTAGTATAGAACTAGCGGGGGAGACCCAGTACTTC. Its protein is CASSIELAGETQYF.

The chain combines TRBV28 with TRBJ2-3; TRBD2 aligns across 15 bases. The V segment lost 8 bases and the J segment 2 bases; nucleotides outside the gene matches: 8. There are 17 residues in the CDR3. From germline, CDR1 is MDHEN and CDR2 SYDVKM. In nucleotides, the CDR3 is TGTGCCAGCCGTGGACTAGCGGGAGGGGGCCCCACAGATACGCAGTATTTT. Translated: CASRGLAGGGPTDTQYF.

The gene calls are TRBV28 and TRBJ1-1; D possibly corresponds to TRBD1 (6 bases). The V and J ends lost 5 bases and 0 bases respectively, with 16 bases between them. This CDR3 has 16 amino acids. Germline assignment: CDR1 MDHEN and CDR2 SYDVKM. The CDR3 reads CASSPRGAGLNTEAFF. The CDR3, as DNA: TGTGCCAGCAGTCCCCGGGGGGCAGGTTTGAACACTGAAGCTTTCTTT.

Here the CDR3 reads CASSWGQANTEAFF. The CDR3 DNA reads as TGTGCCAGCAGTTGGGGACAGGCGAACACTGAAGCTTTCTTT. This chain uses TRBV5-8 with TRBJ1-1; 8 nucleotides agree with TRBD1. Trimming at V came to 5 bases and at J to 1 base, leaving 4 bases not matched to a gene. This CDR3 region has 14 residues. Germline CDR1 is SGHTS and CDR2 is YDEGEE.

The chain recombines TRBV4-1 with TRBJ2-7; 7 bases match TRBD2. The CDR3 is 14 amino acids. Per germline, CDR1 MGHRA and CDR2 YSYEKL. V lost 0 bases to trimming and J lost 7 bases; unmatched junction nucleotides: 6. In DNA, the CDR3 is TGCGCCAGCAGCCAAGAAAGCGGGACCTCGGAGCAGTACTTC. Amino acid sequence: CASSQESGTSEQYF.

V is TRBV6-1 and J is TRBJ2-7; 12 bases agree with TRBD2. J gave up 2 bases and V 5 bases, and 4 bases lay outside the gene matches. The CDR3 contains 15 residues. The germline V gene has CDR1 MNHNS and CDR2 SASEGT. The CDR3 DNA sequence: TGTGCCAGCAGTCCCGCTAGCGGGGGGGCCTACGAGCAGTACTTC. This sequence encodes CASSPASGGAYEQYF.